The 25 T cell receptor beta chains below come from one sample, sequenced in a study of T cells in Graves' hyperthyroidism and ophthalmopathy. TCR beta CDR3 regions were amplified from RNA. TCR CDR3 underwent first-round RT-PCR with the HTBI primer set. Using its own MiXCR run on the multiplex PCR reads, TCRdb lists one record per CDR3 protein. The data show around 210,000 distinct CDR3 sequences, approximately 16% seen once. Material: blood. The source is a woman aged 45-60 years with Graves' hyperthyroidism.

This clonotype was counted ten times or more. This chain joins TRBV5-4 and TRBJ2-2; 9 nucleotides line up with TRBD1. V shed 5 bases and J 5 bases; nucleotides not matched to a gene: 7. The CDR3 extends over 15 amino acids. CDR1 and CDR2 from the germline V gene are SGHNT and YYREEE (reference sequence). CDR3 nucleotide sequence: TGTGCCAGCAGTTCGGGACAGGGTATAACCGGGGAGCTGTTTTTT. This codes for CASSSGQGITGELFF.

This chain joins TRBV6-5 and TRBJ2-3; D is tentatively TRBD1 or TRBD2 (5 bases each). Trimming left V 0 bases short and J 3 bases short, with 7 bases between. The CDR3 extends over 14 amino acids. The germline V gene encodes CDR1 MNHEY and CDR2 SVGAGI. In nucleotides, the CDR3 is TGTGCCAGCAGTTACTCGGGGGAAACAGATACGCAGTATTTT. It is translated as CASSYSGETDTQYF.

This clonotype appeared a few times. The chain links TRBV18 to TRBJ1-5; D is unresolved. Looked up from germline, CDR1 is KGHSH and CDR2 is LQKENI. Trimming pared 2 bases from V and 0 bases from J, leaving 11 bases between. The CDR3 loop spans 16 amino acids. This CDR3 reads CASSPIYQPSNQPQHF. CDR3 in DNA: TGTGCCAGCTCACCAATTTACCAGCCTAGCAATCAGCCCCAGCATTTT.

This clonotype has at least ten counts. In nucleotides, the CDR3 is TGTGCCAGCAGCATAGGAAATCAGTGGCCCCAGCATTTT. This codes for CASSIGNQWPQHF. This chain joins TRBV7-8 and TRBJ1-5; D is ambiguous. The germline V gene encodes CDR1 SGHVS and CDR2 FQNEAQ. V was clipped by 5 bases and J by 9 bases, with 14 bases between them. The CDR3 is 13 amino acids.

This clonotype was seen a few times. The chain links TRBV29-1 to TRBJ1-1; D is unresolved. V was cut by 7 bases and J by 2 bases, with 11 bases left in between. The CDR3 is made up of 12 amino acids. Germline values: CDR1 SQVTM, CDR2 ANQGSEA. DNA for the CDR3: TGCAGCGCCGCCCGAGGAAACACTGAAGCTTTCTTT. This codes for CSAARGNTEAFF.

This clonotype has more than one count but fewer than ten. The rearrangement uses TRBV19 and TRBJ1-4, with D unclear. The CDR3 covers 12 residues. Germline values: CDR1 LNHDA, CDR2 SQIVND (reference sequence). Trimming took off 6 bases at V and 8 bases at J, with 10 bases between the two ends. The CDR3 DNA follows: TGTGCCAGTAGCCAGCGCCAGGAAAAACTGTTTTTT. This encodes CASSQRQEKLFF.

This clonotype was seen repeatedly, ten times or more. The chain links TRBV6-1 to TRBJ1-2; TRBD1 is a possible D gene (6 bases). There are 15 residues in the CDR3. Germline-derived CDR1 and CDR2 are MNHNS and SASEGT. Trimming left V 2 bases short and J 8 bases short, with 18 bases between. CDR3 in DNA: TGTGCCAGCAGTGAACCTTCCTACAGGGTGGGAGGCTACACCTTC. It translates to CASSEPSYRVGGYTF.

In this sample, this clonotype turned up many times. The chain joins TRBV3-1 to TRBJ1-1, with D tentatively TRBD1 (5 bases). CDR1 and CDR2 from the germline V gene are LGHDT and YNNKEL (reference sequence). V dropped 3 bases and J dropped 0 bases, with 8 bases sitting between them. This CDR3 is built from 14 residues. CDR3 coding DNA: TGTGCCAGCAGCCACGGGGCCGTGAACACTGAAGCTTTCTTT. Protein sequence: CASSHGAVNTEAFF.

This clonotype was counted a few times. CDR3 loop: CAWSSSASTDTQYF. CDR3 nucleotides: TGTGCCTGGAGTAGTAGCGCTAGCACAGATACGCAGTATTTT. The V and J genes are TRBV30 and TRBJ2-3; D is perhaps TRBD2 (5 bases). The CDR3 consists of 14 residues. Germline loops: CDR1 GTSNPN, CDR2 SVGIG (reference sequence). V shed 2 bases and J shed 0 bases, with 9 bases lying between them.

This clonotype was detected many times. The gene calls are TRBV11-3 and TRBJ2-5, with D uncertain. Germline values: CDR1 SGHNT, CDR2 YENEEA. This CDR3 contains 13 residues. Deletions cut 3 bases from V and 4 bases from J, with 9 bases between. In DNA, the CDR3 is TGTGCCAGCAGCTTTCTTGGCAGAGAGACCCAGTACTTC. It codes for CASSFLGRETQYF. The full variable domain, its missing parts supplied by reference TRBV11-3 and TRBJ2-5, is EAGVVQSPRYKIIEKKQPVAFWCNPISGHNTLYWYLQNLGQGPELLIRYENEEAVDDSQLPKDRFSAERLKGVDSTLKIQPAELGDSAVYLCASSFLGRETQYFGPGTRLLVL.

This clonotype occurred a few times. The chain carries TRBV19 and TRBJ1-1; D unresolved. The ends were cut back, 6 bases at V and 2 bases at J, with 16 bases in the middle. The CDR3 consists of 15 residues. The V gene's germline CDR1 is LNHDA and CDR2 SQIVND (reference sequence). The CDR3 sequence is CASSTRVSDNTEAFF. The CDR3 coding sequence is TGTGCCAGTAGCACCCGGGTTTCTGATAACACTGAAGCTTTCTTT.

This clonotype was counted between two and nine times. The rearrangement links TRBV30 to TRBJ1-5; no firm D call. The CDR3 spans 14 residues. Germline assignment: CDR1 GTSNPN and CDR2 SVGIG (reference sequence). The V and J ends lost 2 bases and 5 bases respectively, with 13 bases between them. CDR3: CAWSFGTDDQPQHF. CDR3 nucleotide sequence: TGTGCCTGGAGTTTCGGAACCGATGATCAGCCCCAGCATTTT.

The CDR3 nucleotides read TGTGCCAGCAGTGAAAGGGTTCAAGAGACCCAGTACTTC. Translated, it gives CASSERVQETQYF. This chain connects TRBV25-1 to TRBJ2-5, with unresolved D. There are 13 residues in the CDR3. Trimming removed 2 bases at V and 2 bases at J, with 6 bases between. From germline, CDR1 is MGHDK and CDR2 SYGVNS.

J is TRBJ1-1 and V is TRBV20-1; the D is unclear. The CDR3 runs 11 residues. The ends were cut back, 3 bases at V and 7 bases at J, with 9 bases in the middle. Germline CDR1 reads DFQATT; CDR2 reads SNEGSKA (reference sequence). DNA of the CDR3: TGCAGTGCTAGCCCCCGGGGTGAAGCTTTCTTT. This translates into CSASPRGEAFF.

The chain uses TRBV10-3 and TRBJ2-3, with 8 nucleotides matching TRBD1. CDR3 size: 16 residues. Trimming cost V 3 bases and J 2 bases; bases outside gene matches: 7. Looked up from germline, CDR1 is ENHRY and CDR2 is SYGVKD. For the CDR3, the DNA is TGTGCCATCAGTGAACCCGGGACAGGCACCACAGATACGCAGTATTTT. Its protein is CAISEPGTGTTDTQYF.

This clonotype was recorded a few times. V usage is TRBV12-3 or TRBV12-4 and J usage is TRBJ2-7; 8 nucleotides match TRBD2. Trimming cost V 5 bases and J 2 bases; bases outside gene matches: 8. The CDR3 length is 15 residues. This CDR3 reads CASSPRSSGPYEQYF. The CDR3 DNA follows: TGTGCCAGCAGTCCTCGATCTAGCGGGCCCTACGAGCAGTACTTC.

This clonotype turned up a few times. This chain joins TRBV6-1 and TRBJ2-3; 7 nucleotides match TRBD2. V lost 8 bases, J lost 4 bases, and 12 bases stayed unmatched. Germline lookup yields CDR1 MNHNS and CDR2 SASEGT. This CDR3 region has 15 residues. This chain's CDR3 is CASEKIPGGADTQYF. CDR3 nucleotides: TGTGCCAGCGAAAAAATTCCGGGGGGTGCAGATACGCAGTATTTT.

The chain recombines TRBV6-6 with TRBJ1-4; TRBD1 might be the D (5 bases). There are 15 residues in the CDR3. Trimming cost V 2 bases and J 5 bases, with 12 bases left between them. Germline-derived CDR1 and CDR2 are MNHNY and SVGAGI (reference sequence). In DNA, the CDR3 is TGTGCCAGCAGTTACGGGGGACGAAGAAATGAAAAACTGTTTTTT. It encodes CASSYGGRRNEKLFF.

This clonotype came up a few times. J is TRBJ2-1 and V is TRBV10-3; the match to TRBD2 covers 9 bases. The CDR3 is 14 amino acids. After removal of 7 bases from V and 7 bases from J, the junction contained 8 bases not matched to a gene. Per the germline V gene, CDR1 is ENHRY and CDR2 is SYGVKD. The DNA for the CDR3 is TGTGCCATCACCGGGACTAGCCGCCAGAATGAGCAGTTCTTC. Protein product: CAITGTSRQNEQFF.

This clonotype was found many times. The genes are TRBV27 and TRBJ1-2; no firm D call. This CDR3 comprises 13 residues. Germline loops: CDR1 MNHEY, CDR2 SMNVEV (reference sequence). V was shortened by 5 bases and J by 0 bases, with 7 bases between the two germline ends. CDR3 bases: TGTGCCAGCAGTCGTTCTACTAACTATGGCTACACCTTC. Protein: CASSRSTNYGYTF.

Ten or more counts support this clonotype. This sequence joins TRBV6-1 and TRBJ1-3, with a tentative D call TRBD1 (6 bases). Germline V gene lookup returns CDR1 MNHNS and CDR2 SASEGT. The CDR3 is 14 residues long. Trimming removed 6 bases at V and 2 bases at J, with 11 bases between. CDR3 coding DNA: TGTGCCAGCAGCCGGGACAAACCTGGAAACACCATATATTTT. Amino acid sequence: CASSRDKPGNTIYF.

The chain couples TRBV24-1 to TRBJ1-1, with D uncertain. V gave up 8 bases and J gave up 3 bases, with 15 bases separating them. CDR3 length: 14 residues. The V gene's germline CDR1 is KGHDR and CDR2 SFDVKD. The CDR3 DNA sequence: TGTGCCACCATTGTTTGGGGAGAACACACTGAAGCTTTCTTT. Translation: CATIVWGEHTEAFF.

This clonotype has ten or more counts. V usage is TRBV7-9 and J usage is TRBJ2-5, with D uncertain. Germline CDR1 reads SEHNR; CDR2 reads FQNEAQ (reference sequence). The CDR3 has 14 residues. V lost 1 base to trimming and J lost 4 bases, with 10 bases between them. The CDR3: CASSLVASRETQYF. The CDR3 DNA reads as TGTGCCAGCAGCTTAGTTGCGTCCCGAGAGACCCAGTACTTC.

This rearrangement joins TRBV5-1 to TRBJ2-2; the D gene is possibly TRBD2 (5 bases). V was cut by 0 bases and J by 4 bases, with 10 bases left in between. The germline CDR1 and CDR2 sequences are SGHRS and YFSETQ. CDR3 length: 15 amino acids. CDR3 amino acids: CASSLELDSTGELFF. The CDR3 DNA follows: TGCGCCAGCAGCTTGGAACTAGACTCCACCGGGGAGCTGTTTTTT.

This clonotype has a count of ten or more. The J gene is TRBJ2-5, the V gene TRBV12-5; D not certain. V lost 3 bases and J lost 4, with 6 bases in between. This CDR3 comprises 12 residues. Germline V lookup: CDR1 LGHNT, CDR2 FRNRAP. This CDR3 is CASGLISETQYF. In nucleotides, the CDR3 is TGTGCTAGTGGTTTAATCTCAGAGACCCAGTACTTC.